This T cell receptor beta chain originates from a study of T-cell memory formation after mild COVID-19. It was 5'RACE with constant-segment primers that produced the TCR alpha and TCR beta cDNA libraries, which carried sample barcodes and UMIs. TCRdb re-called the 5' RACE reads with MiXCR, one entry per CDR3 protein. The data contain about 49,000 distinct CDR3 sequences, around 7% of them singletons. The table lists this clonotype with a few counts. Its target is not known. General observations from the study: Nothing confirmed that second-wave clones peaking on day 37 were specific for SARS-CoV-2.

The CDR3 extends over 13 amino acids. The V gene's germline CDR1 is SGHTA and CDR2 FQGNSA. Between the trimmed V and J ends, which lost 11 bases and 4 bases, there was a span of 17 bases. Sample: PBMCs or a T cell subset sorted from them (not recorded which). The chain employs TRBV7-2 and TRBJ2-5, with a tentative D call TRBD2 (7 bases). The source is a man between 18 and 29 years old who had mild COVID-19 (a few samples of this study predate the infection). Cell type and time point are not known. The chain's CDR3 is CAHQRGGAETQYF. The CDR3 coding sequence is TGTGCCCACCAACGAGGGGGGGCAGAGACCCAGTACTTC.